This is a list of T cell receptor beta chains from one sample in a study of blood T cell repertoires in COVID-19. Only in-frame clones appear in the TCRdb table, and some are missing; sequencing was by immunoSEQ multiplex PCR. This sample has 250,000 or so clones; less than 90% occur once, and the top ten carry roughly 1.4%. Sequencing used peripheral blood. The receptors shown here come from a woman between 40 and 55 years old who had recovered from COVID-19. Each CDR3 is given with its conserved first and last residue.

len	v_gene	j_gene	CDR3aa
16	TRBV9	TRBJ2-2	CASSVGFGANTGELFF
15	TRBV5-6	TRBJ2-5	CASSIRDRRGETQYF
16	TRBV6-5	TRBJ1-1	CASSYDGLGGSTEAFF
13	TRBV19	TRBJ1-1	CASSIVARSEAFF
11	TRBV27	TRBJ1-1	CASSLGTEAFF
14	TRBV7-2	TRBJ1-5	CASSPRGGNQPQHF
17	TRBV5-5	TRBJ2-2	CASREPGTQHEWGELFF
16	TRBV27	TRBJ2-2	CASSSFGGDSTGELFF
13	TRBV28	TRBJ1-4	CASSQPGARRLFF
13	TRBV27	TRBJ1-2	CASGLGGHYGYTF
15	TRBV18	TRBJ1-1	CASSPQNPMNTEAFF
14	TRBV5-1	TRBJ2-5	CASSLRRVEETQYF
13	TRBV12-3/TRBV12-4	TRBJ1-5	CASDKYSNQPQHF
15	TRBV6-5	TRBJ2-6	CASSRQFSGANVLTF
15	TRBV6-5	TRBJ2-1	CASTLAGTGSHEQFF
16	TRBV3-1/TRBV3-2	TRBJ2-5	CASSQDRGTIQETQYF
15	TRBV5-5	TRBJ1-4	CASSTPGGIKEKLFF
13	TRBV27	TRBJ2-7	CASSLKRGHEQYF
15	TRBV5-5	TRBJ2-7	CASSLEHHYSYEQYF
14	TRBV7-8	TRBJ2-2	CANGRTGRAGELFF
16	TRBV19	TRBJ1-5	CASSPREGLSNQPQHF
13	TRBV25-1	TRBJ1-5	CASSTASNQPQHF
14	TRBV6-1	TRBJ2-3	CASSERGSTDTQYF
12	TRBV14	TRBJ1-1	CASSQGRGEAFF
15	TRBV11-3	TRBJ1-1	CASSLEGQVRPEAFF
18	TRBV4-2	TRBJ2-7	CASSQGLSGGLFSYEQYF
11	TRBV6-5	TRBJ2-7	CASTLSYEQYF
15	TRBV5-1	TRBJ2-1	CASSPAGGRYNEQFF
16	TRBV11-2	TRBJ2-5	CASSGRIGGRQETQYF
17	TRBV4-1	TRBJ1-5	CASSQDPGQGGNQPQHF
13	TRBV5-1	TRBJ1-1	CASSLPGGTEAFF
13	TRBV2	TRBJ1-1	CARKVGGNTEAFF